This T cell receptor (beta chain) was identified during a study of response to subunit inactivated influenza vaccine. Study-level findings and limits: Authors suggested each seasonal influenza vaccination recruits few new T cells.

In TCRdb, the RT-PCR reads were re-called with MiXCR into one record per CDR3 protein. Of roughly 570,000 distinct CDR3 sequences in the sample, 14% were seen once. As concerns this clonotype: Its target is not known.

The V and J ends lost 4 bases and 0 bases respectively, with 11 bases between them. CDR3 size: 15 residues. Germline V lookup: CDR1 SGHTA, CDR2 FQGNSA. The source was PBMCs from blood, collected roughly 12 days after vaccination. This TCR came from a middle-aged man who received an inactivated influenza vaccine. The rearrangement links TRBV7-2 to TRBJ2-3; no clear D gene. CDR3 residues: CASSSILSSTDTQYF. CDR3 nucleotides: TGTGCCAGCAGCTCTATTTTATCTAGCACAGATACGCAGTATTTT.